Below are 16 T cell receptor beta chains sequenced from a single sample in a study of shared clonotypes between healthy human individuals. Clones were read by immunoSEQ multiplex PCR, and TCRdb kept only the in-frame ones, dropping some. There are 2 million to 2.5 million clones in the sample; just over 90% occur only once, and 0.39% lies in the top ten. Sequenced sample: naive CD4+ T cells from PBMCs. Subset specified: CD45RA+ positively selected. All receptors derive from a man aged 18-30 years in good health. Some clones in this sample may be carry-over from other donors' samples.

The CDR3 sequence: CSGTRAGDYEQYF. The CDR3 nucleotides read TGCAGCGGGACAAGGGCAGGGGACTACGAGCAGTACTTC. The genes are TRBV29-1 and TRBJ2-7; possible D gene TRBD1, 6 bases. This CDR3 contains 13 residues. Trimming stripped 7 bases from V and 3 bases from J, with 16 bases between. Germline V CDR1 and CDR2: SQVTM, ANQGSEA.

V usage is TRBV9 and J usage is TRBJ2-1; 7 nucleotides match TRBD1. J lost 2 bases, V lost 3 bases, and 8 bases had no gene match. CDR3 length equals 16 residues. CDR1 SGDLS and CDR2 YYNGEE come from the germline V gene. In nucleotides, the CDR3 is TGTGCCAGCAGCGCAACGACAGGGCGTCCCTACAATGAGCAGTTCTTC. It codes for CASSATTGRPYNEQFF.

This clone was observed once. The chain carries TRBV18 and TRBJ1-2, with D perhaps TRBD1 (5 bases). The CDR3 loop spans 15 amino acids. Germline CDR1 reads KGHSH; CDR2 reads LQKENI. The ends were cut back, 0 bases at V and 8 bases at J, with 16 bases in the middle. The CDR3 loop is CASSPPVEGERGYTF. DNA of the CDR3: TGTGCCAGCTCACCACCCGTGGAAGGGGAGAGGGGCTACACCTTC.

For this clone: Other DNA sequences in the sample encode the same CDR3. CDR3 loop: CASSLVETQYF. CDR3 coding DNA: TGTGCCAGCAGCTTAGTAGAGACCCAGTACTTC. This chain connects TRBV7-9 to TRBJ2-5; D ambiguous. The CDR3 contains 11 residues. Germline CDR1 reads SEHNR; CDR2 reads FQNEAQ (reference sequence). Trimming took off 1 base at V and 4 bases at J, with 1 base between the two ends.

The gene calls are TRBV28 and TRBJ1-2; TRBD1 matches at 7 bases. Germline values: CDR1 MDHEN, CDR2 SYDVKM. J gave up 4 bases and V 5 bases, and 10 bases lay outside the gene matches. This CDR3 is built from 15 residues. This CDR3 reads CASSRTGTEFYGYTF. The CDR3 DNA reads TGTGCCAGCAGTCGAACCGGGACAGAATTCTATGGCTACACCTTC.

This clone was detected only once. The same CDR3 can be traced to other DNA sequences in this sample. The rearrangement uses TRBV2 and TRBJ2-3; D ambiguous. This CDR3 comprises 12 residues. CDR1 and CDR2 from the germline V gene are SNHLY and FYNNEI. Trimming removed 1 base from V and 6 bases from J, with 5 bases in between. The chain's CDR3 is CASSEGSDTQYF. In DNA, the CDR3 is TGTGCCAGCAGTGAAGGGTCGGATACGCAGTATTTT.

The chain has TRBV5-4 and TRBJ1-1; 11 bases align to TRBD1. The CDR3 has 15 amino acids. Germline CDR1 is SGHNT and CDR2 is YYREEE (reference sequence). After removal of 4 bases from V and 3 bases from J, the junction contained 5 bases not matched to a gene. For the CDR3, the DNA is TGTGCCAGCAGCCCCGGGGGACAGGGGGACACTGAAGCTTTCTTT. It specifies CASSPGGQGDTEAFF.

V gene TRBV5-4 combines with J gene TRBJ2-1, with D maybe TRBD2 (6 bases). Between the trimmed V and J ends, which lost 0 bases and 9 bases, there was a span of 16 bases. This CDR3 spans 15 amino acids. Germline V gives CDR1 SGHNT, CDR2 YYREEE (reference sequence). This CDR3 is CASSLGGARLTEQFF. As DNA, the CDR3 is TGTGCCAGCAGCTTGGGCGGGGCCCGGCTAACTGAGCAGTTCTTC. Filled out from reference TRBV5-4 and TRBJ2-1, the complete variable domain reads ETGVTQSPTHLIKTRGQQVTLRCSSQSGHNTVSWYQQALGQGPQFIFQYYREEENGRGNFPPRFSGLQFPNYSSELNVNALELDDSALYLCASSLGGARLTEQFFGPGTRLTVL.

This chain joins TRBV7-3 and TRBJ1-2; 9 bases agree with TRBD1. V was pared by 5 bases and J by 7 bases, with 5 bases of the junction left unmatched. This CDR3 has 13 amino acids. The V gene's germline CDR1 is SGHTA and CDR2 FQGTGA. Here the CDR3 reads CASSTGTGSGYTF. CDR3 coding DNA: TGTGCCAGCAGCACCGGGACAGGGAGTGGCTACACCTTC. Supplemented by reference TRBV7-3 and TRBJ1-2, the full variable domain reads GAGVSQTPSNKVTEKGKYVELRCDPISGHTALYWYRQSLGQGPEFLIYFQGTGAADDSGLPNDRFFAVRPEGSVSTLKIQRTERGDSAVYLCASSTGTGSGYTFGSGTRLTVV.

The sample holds a few counts of this clone. The chain couples TRBV30 to TRBJ1-2; D remains ambiguous. Trimming pared 5 bases from V and 6 bases from J, leaving 10 bases between. This CDR3 has 11 amino acids. The V gene's germline CDR1 is GTSNPN and CDR2 SVGIG (reference sequence). The CDR3 here is CAWATADGYTF. The CDR3 bases are TGTGCCTGGGCTACTGCGGATGGCTACACCTTC.

V and J are TRBV4-2 and TRBJ2-7; 10 nucleotides line up with TRBD2. J gave up 3 bases and V 4 bases, and 3 bases lay outside the gene matches. Germline assignment: CDR1 LGHNA and CDR2 YNFKEQ. The CDR3 sequence is 14 residues long. CDR3 region: CASSRGTSDYEQYF. In DNA form, the CDR3 reads TGTGCCAGCAGCCGCGGGACTAGCGACTACGAGCAGTACTTC.

This chain uses TRBV30 with TRBJ2-7; D might be TRBD1 (5 bases). Trimming took 4 bases from V and 3 from J, leaving 13 bases between them. Per the germline V gene, CDR1 is GTSNPN and CDR2 is SVGIG (reference sequence). This CDR3 has 13 amino acids. The CDR3 region is CAWNTDISYEQYF. The CDR3 DNA reads as TGTGCCTGGAATACGGACATAAGCTACGAGCAGTACTTC.

The chain couples TRBV5-4 to TRBJ2-1; 10 positions match TRBD2. The germline gives CDR1 SGHNT, CDR2 YYREEE (reference sequence). This CDR3 has 15 residues. Germline trimming cut 0 bases from V and 7 bases from J; bases unmatched to any gene: 4. The CDR3 here is CASSLGASGRNEQFF. The DNA of the CDR3 is TGTGCCAGCAGCTTGGGCGCTAGCGGGAGAAATGAGCAGTTCTTC.

V is TRBV6-1 and J is TRBJ2-3; 8 bases map to TRBD1. Per germline, CDR1 MNHNS and CDR2 SASEGT. The CDR3 spans 14 residues. J gave up 3 bases and V 5 bases, and 4 bases lay outside the gene matches. The CDR3 protein is CASSRQGWTDTQYF. The CDR3 bases are TGTGCCAGCAGTAGACAGGGGTGGACAGATACGCAGTATTTT.

The chain employs TRBV12-5 and TRBJ2-2, with D possibly TRBD1 on 5 matching bases. The V end lost 3 bases, the J end lost 0 bases, and 11 bases lay between the germline ends. There are 16 residues in the CDR3. Germline loops: CDR1 LGHNT, CDR2 FRNRAP. The CDR3 spells CASGFTRAANTGELFF. The CDR3 DNA reads TGTGCTAGTGGTTTCACCAGGGCCGCGAACACCGGGGAGCTGTTTTTT.

This chain connects TRBV4-1 to TRBJ2-6, with 11 bases fitting TRBD2. After removal of 1 base from V and 0 bases from J, the junction contained 11 bases not matched to a gene. The CDR3 extends over 21 amino acids. The germline CDR1 and CDR2 sequences are MGHRA and YSYEKL. CDR3 coding DNA: TGCGCCAGCAGCCAAGGGAGTGCGGGACTAGCGGTTAGCTCTGGGGCCAACGTCCTGACTTTC. Residues: CASSQGSAGLAVSSGANVLTF.